Reported below is one T cell receptor beta chain. The antigen it recognizes is unknown. The record has no base qualities; no much larger clone is one base away. The library was obtained by 5' RACE. Sequencing used an Illumina HiSeq 2000. Template switching introduced a universal primer binding site; the final cDNA contained a unique molecular identifier, enabling accurate counting of TCR cDNA molecules. Specific primers in the conserved constant-segment region were used to synthesize first-strand cDNA for TCR alpha and beta chains. Each cDNA library was double barcoded, with a SMART-Mk sample barcode plus Illumina barcodes, to control for contamination. TruSeq adapter sequences and Illumina sample barcodes were added in two successive PCR steps. The Illumina HiSeq platform was used with custom primers to sequence TCR alpha and beta cDNA libraries. On the study's bioinformatics: MiGEC processed the raw reads to extract unique molecular identifiers, while MiXCR was used to determine the CDR3 positions. For each individual, recombination models were inferred using an EM algorithm with the repgenHMM and IGoR tools. Shared clonotype analysis was performed with the tcR package in R, normalizing sharing by the product of cloneset sizes. To study raw recombination without the effects of thymic and clonal selection, out-of-frame nonproductive sequences were analyzed. TCRdb redid the processing of the public reads, applying fastp at Q25 and MiXCR, and retained in-frame beta chains. CDR3 protein sequences are deduplicated, and each keeps its most common genes and DNA. For this entry, the V and J calls and clone size follow TCRdb and not the study's own pipeline. The sample table shows over 550,000 distinct CDR3 sequences, and just over 7% are seen once. Roughly 1.6% of the sample comes from the top ten.

All donors were healthy Caucasians. The twin cohort consisted of three pairs of female monozygotic twins, all aged about 18 to 29 years. The RNA used for TCR libraries was isolated from peripheral blood mononuclear cells. This record comes from a study of identical twins (dated by TCRdb to the mid-2010s). In terms of the full investigation: TCR alpha and beta repertoires from monozygotic twins, unrelated adults of various ages and cord blood were deep-sequenced to test whether fetal clonotypes persist. Replicate twin experiments were performed at different times using different library preparation protocols to rule out contamination. Overall results and qualifications from the work: The excess sharing between twins in beta out-of-frame sequences was weaker because fewer shared sequences reduced the signal-to-noise ratio. Abundant cord blood beta clonotypes carried fewer insertions; young adult naive repertoires showed a weaker similar trend, while memory repertoires showed none. Zero-insertion analyses could be partly confounded by invariant T cells such as MAIT and iNKT, though diverse VJ usage argued against such confounding for most clonotypes. Because the same donors could not be followed over many years, the conclusions relied on cross-sectional statistical analysis. In monozygotic twins, recombination models systematically underestimated out-of-frame TCR alpha sharing, but the models matched the sharing seen between unrelated individuals. Compared with coincidental sharing between unrelated individuals, out-of-frame TCR alpha sequences shared between twins had an excess of sequences with low generation probability.

Sequences KGHSH (CDR1) and LQKENI (CDR2) are obtained from the germline V gene. The CDR3 covers 12 residues, taking in both the cysteine and the phenylalanine. Only the CDR3 DNA is retained, 36 bases long and in frame from the first base. Trimming leaves V shorter by 3 bases and J shorter by 14 bases, with the junction holding 6 bases beyond the gene matches. The sample also formed part of further work on yellow fever vaccine responses in identical twins. From the second report: According to the authors, the vaccine-induced T cell response in identical twins seemed to be partly convergent and partly specific to each individual. In identical twins, the study followed T cell clones that responded to the vaccine with precision.

This clonotype was obtained from a woman aged 18-29 years in good health. The sequencing input was PBMCs. Rearrangement joined TRBV18 to TRBJ2-1, and 8 bases in between align with TRBD1. The CDR3 corresponds to CASSPMTGEKFF. The base sequence is TGTGCCAGCTCACCGATGACAGGGGAAAAGTTCTTC.